One sample yielded the 2 T cell receptor beta chains listed below, sequenced in a study of blood T cell repertoires in COVID-19. Using immunoSEQ multiplex PCR, the repertoire was profiled, and TCRdb retains in-frame clones only, with some absent. In the table there are about 200,000 clones, approximately 84% of which are singletons. Sequenced input: peripheral blood. Receptor source: a man of 80 years or more with acute or convalescent COVID-19.

CDR3 in DNA: TGTGCCAGCGGAAGACTAGCGGGCACAGATACGCAGTATTTT. Its protein is CASGRLAGTDTQYF. V is TRBV28 and J is TRBJ2-3; 9 nucleotides match TRBD2. V was clipped by 8 bases and J by 1 base; unmatched bases: 4. Looked up from germline, CDR1 is MDHEN and CDR2 is SYDVKM. The CDR3 sequence is 14 residues long.

This clone was found a few times. The chain carries TRBV28 and TRBJ1-2; TRBD1 aligns across 9 bases. The CDR3 spans 14 residues. After removal of 7 bases from V and 8 bases from J, the junction contained 11 bases not matched to a gene. Germline CDR1 and CDR2: MDHEN and SYDVKM. CDR3 in DNA: TGTGCCAGCATCACCCGGGACAGGGAGCGCGGCTACACCTTC. The encoded protein is CASITRDRERGYTF.